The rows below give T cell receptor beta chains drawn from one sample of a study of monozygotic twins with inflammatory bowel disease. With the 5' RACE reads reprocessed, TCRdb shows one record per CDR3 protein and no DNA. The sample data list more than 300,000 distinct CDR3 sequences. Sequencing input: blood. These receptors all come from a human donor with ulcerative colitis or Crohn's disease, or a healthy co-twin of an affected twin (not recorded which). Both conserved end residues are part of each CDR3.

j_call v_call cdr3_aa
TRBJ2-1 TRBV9 CASSASGGIDEQFF
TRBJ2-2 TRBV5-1 CASSLPGPHTGELFF
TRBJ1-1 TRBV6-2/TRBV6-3 CASSSTLTGSAEAFF
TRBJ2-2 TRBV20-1 CSANTGEAGELFF
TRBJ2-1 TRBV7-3 CASSDSYNEQFF
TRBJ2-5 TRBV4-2 CASSQGDKTGIQETQYF
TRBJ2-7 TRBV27 CASSFSGRGVFYEQYF
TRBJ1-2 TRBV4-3 CASSQDRLGGYTF
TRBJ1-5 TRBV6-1 CASRIGTGGNQPQHF
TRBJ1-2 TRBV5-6 CASSLWAGGLANYGYTF
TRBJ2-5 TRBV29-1 CSERRDRGGETQYF
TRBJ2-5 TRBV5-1 CASSLVVGLAKETQYF
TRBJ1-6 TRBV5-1 CASSLDDPRNSPLHF
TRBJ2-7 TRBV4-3 CASSLWSGYEQYF
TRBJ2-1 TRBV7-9 CASSLGQWALWRNEQFF
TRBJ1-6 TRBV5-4 CASSLPAGTPSSYNSPLHF
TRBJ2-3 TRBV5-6 CASSLVQGSWTDTQYF
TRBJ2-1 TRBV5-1 CASSPPRDGYNEQFF
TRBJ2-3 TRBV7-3 CASSSRLAGGSRTQYF
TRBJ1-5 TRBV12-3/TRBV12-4 CASSQDRGTQPQHF
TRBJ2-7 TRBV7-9 CASSPRDLNYEQYF
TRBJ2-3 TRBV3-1 CASSQEGHTDTQYF
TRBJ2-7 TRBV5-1 CASSLRLGALAYEQYF
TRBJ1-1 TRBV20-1 CSAGDRGEYTEAFF
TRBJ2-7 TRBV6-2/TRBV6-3 CASSNAGGTYEQYF
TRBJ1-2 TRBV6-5 CASRLDSALGYTF
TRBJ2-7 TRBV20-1 CSASPLRGVSYEQYF
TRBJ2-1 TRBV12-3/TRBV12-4 CASRPPGGVSYNEQFF
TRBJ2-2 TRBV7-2 CASSRGTLTRTGELFF